This passage covers 9 T cell receptor beta chains from one sample sequenced in a study of a mutant IDH1 vaccine in newly diagnosed glioma. Assay used: immunoSEQ multiplex PCR; TCRdb lists only in-frame clones, some missing. The sample carries about 69,000 clones, around 86% recorded once. The time point was: baseline, week 1 (first vaccination visit). Treatment of the sample: pre-vaccination baseline after standard-of-care therapy. Sequences were derived from PBMCs, sampled from a glioma patient treated with radiotherapy, temozolomide or both. Receptors were obtained from a man aged 30-40 years with glioma.

The V and J genes are TRBV27 and TRBJ1-3; D possibly corresponds to TRBD1 (6 bases). CDR3 length: 21 residues. CDR1 is MNHEY and CDR2 is SMNVEV in the germline V gene (reference sequence). V lost 5 bases to trimming and J lost 0 bases, with 29 bases between them. In DNA form, the CDR3 reads TGTGCCAGCAGTCCGCTCTTCCGCCTCCTACAGGGACCCGGCTCTGGAAACACCATATATTTT. Protein: CASSPLFRLLQGPGSGNTIYF.

As regards this clone: Other DNA variants within this sample encode the same CDR3. This rearrangement joins TRBV5-1 to TRBJ1-4, with 9 bases fitting TRBD1. Germline lookup yields CDR1 SGHRS and CDR2 YFSETQ. The CDR3 covers 14 residues. V was clipped by 5 bases and J by 5 bases; unmatched bases: 4. The chain's CDR3 is CASSSGTGNEKLFF. CDR3 coding DNA: TGCGCCAGCAGTTCCGGGACAGGGAATGAAAAACTGTTTTTT.

This chain connects TRBV11-2 to TRBJ2-2, with a weak D call TRBD2 (6 bases). Germline assignment: CDR1 SGHAT and CDR2 FQNNGV. This CDR3 spans 16 amino acids. Trimming took off 1 base at V and 7 bases at J, with 16 bases between the two ends. DNA of the CDR3: TGTGCCAGCAGCTTAGCCCGAGGCGGGGTGGGCGGGGAGCTGTTTTTT. This sequence encodes CASSLARGGVGGELFF.

V gene TRBV2 combines with J gene TRBJ1-2, with D unclear. The CDR3 runs 12 residues. V lost 1 base and J lost 9, with 9 bases in between. Germline V gene lookup returns CDR1 SNHLY and CDR2 FYNNEI. The CDR3 protein is CASSEGTRSYTF. The CDR3 bases are TGTGCCAGCAGTGAAGGGACCCGGAGCTACACCTTC.

A single count supports this clone. The CDR3 nucleotides read TGCGCCAGCAGCAAGGGACTAGTCGTCGGGGAGCTGTTTTTT. This translates into CASSKGLVVGELFF. This chain links TRBV5-1 with TRBJ2-2; TRBD2 agrees at 8 bases. Germline V gene lookup returns CDR1 SGHRS and CDR2 YFSETQ. The CDR3 contains 14 residues. Trimming cost V 4 bases and J 7 bases; bases outside gene matches: 6.

This clone was seen only a few times. V usage is TRBV6-5 and J usage is TRBJ1-1; 9 bases line up with TRBD1. Germline trimming cut 5 bases from V and 10 bases from J; bases unmatched to any gene: 14. CDR1 MNHEY and CDR2 SVGAGI come from the germline V gene. This CDR3 has 15 amino acids. The CDR3 bases are TGTGCCAGCAGTCCATGGGACAGGGTGCTCGTCGGAGCTTTCTTT. This codes for CASSPWDRVLVGAFF.

This clone showed up just a few times. The genes are TRBV10-3 and TRBJ2-5, with TRBD1 matching over 7 bases. The length of the CDR3 is 14 residues. The V and J ends lost 10 bases and 4 bases, in that order; junction bases with no gene match: 12. Germline lookup yields CDR1 ENHRY and CDR2 SYGVKD. In DNA, the CDR3 is TGTGCCACATCAGCCGGGACAGAGAGAGAGACCCAGTACTTC. As protein: CATSAGTERETQYF.

Comment on this clone: One end of the junction does not line up with germline, which may come from a read error. This chain uses TRBV9 with TRBJ1-1; no clear D. The germline V gene has CDR1 SGDLS and CDR2 YYNGEE. The CDR3 has 15 residues. The DNA of the CDR3 is TGTGTCAGCAGCGCACTCGGACGGATGAACACTGAAGCTTTCTTT. Protein: CVSSALGRMNTEAFF.

The CDR3 loop reads CASSPRDRGQTNTEAFF. DNA for the CDR3: TGTGCCAGTAGTCCAAGGGACAGGGGGCAGACTAACACTGAAGCTTTCTTT. The rearrangement joins TRBV19 to TRBJ1-1, with TRBD1 identical over 12 bases. Trimming removed 5 bases from V and 2 bases from J; junction bases left unmatched: 9. This CDR3 is 17 amino acids long. Germline V CDR1 and CDR2: LNHDA, SQIVND (reference sequence).